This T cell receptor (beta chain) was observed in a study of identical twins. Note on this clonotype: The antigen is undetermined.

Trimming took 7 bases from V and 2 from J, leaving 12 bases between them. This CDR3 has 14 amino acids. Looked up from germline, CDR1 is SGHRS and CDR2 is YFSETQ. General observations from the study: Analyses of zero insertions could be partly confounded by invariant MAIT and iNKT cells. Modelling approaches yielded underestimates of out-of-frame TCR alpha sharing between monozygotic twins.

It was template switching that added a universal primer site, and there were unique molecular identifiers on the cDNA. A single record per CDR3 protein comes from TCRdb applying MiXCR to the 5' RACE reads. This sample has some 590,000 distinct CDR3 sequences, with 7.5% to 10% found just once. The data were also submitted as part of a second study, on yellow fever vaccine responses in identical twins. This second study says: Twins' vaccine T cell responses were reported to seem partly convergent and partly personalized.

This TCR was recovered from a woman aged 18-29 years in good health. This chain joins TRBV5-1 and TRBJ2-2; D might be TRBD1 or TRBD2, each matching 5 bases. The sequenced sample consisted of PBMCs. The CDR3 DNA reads TGCGCCAGCGGGGGATCAGTAAACACCGGGGAGCTGTTTTTT. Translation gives CASGGSVNTGELFF.